The source of this T cell receptor (beta chain) is a study of shared clonotypes between healthy human individuals. The overall study: Donors were two women and three men aged 18 to 49.

The repertoire was sequenced with immunoSEQ multiplex PCR; TCRdb's copy has only in-frame clones and lacks some. The repertoire holds hundreds of thousands of clones, with roughly 70% as singletons. Germline loops: CDR1 SEHNR, CDR2 FQNEAQ (reference sequence). Trimming pared 4 bases from V and 5 bases from J, leaving 17 bases between. The CDR3 spans 15 residues. Sequences were obtained from memory CD4+ T cells sorted from blood. Subset in this sample: CD45RA-negative fraction. The receptor comes from a woman in her twenties or thirties in good health. The chain uses TRBV7-9 and TRBJ2-5, with D perhaps TRBD2 (6 bases). The CDR3 sequence is CASSSALGGTETQYF. CDR3 DNA sequence: TGTGCCAGCAGCTCAGCCTTAGGCGGGACGGAGACCCAGTACTTC.